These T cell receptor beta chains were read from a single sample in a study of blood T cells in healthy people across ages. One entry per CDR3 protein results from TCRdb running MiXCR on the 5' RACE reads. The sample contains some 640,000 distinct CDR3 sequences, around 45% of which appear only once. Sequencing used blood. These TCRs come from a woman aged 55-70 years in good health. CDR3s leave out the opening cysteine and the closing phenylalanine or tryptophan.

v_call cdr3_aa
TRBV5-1 ASSLQAETQY
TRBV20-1 SAADRGGTEAF
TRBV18 ASSPRPSGSYASYEQY
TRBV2 ASREDRATDTQY
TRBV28 ASSLAGGLEQY
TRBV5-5 ASSLELTDRVTYGYT
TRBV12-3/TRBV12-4 ASTDWSQGAGGYT
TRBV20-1 SARQGSETQY
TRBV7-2 ASSRTGQRGSPLH
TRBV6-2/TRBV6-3 ASTRGRDNSPLH
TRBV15 ATMKSATYEQY
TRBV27 ASSYPRGSSYNEQF
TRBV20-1 SASGTAVLFGAYNEQY
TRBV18 ASSPPGLAGQETQY
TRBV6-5 ASSYTGENNEQF
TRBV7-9 ASSLAGAAWTDTQY
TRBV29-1 SVEGGQREGWETQY